This T cell receptor beta chain was recovered during a study of shared clonotypes between healthy human individuals. Looked up from germline, CDR1 is ENHRY and CDR2 is SYGVKD. The CDR3 length is 20 residues. The V end lost 3 bases, the J end lost 5 bases, and 26 bases lay between the germline ends. Deep level was the assay's run setting. Sequencing used immunoSEQ multiplex PCR; TCRdb keeps in-frame clones, though not all of them. The table lists 2.5 million or so clones, around nine tenths of them singletons. The chain carries TRBV10-3 and TRBJ1-6, with a possible D match to TRBD1 (6 bases). Sequenced: naive CD4+ T cells sorted from blood. Sample subset: CD45RA+ positively selected. This clonotype originated in a young man in good health. CDR3 in DNA: TGTGCCATCAGTGACCCCCTCACGGGGGGCGCAAATCTTAATAATTCACCCCTCCACTTT. Its translation: CAISDPLTGGANLNNSPLHF.